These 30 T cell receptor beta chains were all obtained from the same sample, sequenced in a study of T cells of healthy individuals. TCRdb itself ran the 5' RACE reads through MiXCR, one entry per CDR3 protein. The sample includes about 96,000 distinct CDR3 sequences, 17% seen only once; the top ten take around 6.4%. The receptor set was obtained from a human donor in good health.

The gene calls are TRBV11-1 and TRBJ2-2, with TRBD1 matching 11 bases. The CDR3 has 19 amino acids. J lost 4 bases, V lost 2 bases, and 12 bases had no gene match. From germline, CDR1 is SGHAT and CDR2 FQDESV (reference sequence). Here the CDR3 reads CASSLISLRGTGGTGELFF. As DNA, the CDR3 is TGTGCCAGCAGCTTAATTTCGCTAAGAGGGACAGGGGGCACCGGGGAGCTGTTTTTT.

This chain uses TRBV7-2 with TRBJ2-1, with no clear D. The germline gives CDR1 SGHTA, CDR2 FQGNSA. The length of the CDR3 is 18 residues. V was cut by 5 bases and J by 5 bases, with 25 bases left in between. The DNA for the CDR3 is TGTGCCAGCAGCCCATTAGGCGCCGCCCCCCGAGCCGACAATGAGCAGTTCTTC. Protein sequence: CASSPLGAAPRADNEQFF.

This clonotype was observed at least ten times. CDR3 nucleotides: TGCAGTGCTAGTGGCGGGAGGGGAAATACGCAGTATTTT. Protein sequence: CSASGGRGNTQYF. The V call is TRBV20-1, the J call TRBJ2-3; 9 bases match TRBD2. In germline, CDR1 is DFQATT, CDR2 SNEGSKA (reference sequence). The junction had 5 bases not matched to a gene; V was cut back by 3 bases and J by 7 bases. This CDR3 is 13 amino acids long.

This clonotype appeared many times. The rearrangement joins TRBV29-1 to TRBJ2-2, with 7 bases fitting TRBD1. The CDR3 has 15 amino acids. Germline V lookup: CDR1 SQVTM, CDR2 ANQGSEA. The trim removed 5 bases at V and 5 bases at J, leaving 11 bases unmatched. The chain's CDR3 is CSVRTPGTETGELFF. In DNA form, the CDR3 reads TGCAGCGTTAGAACCCCCGGGACAGAGACCGGGGAGCTGTTTTTT.

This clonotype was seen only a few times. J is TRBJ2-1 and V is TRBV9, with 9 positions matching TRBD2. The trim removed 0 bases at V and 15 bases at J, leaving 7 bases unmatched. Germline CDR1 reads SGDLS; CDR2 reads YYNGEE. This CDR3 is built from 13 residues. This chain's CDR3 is CASSVGSAGGPFF. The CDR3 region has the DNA TGTGCCAGCAGCGTAGGGTCGGCGGGGGGGCCGTTCTTC.

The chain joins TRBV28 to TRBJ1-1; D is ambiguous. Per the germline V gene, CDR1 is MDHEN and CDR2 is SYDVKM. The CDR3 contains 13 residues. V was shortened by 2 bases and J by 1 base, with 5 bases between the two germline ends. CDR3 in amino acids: CASSLASNTEAFF. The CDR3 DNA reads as TGTGCCAGCAGTTTAGCTTCGAACACTGAAGCTTTCTTT.

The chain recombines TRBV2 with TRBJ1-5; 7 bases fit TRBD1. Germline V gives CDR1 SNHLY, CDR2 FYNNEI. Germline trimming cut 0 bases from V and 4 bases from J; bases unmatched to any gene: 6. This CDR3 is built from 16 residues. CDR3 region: CASSEAVGQLNQPQHF. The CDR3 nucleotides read TGTGCCAGCAGTGAAGCGGTGGGACAGTTAAATCAGCCCCAGCATTTT.

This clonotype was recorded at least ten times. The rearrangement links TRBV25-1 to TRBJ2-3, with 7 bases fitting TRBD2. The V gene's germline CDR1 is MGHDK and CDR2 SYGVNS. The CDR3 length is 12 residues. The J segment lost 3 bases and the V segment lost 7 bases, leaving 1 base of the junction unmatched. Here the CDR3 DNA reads TGTGCCAGCAACGGGGGGACAGATACGCAGTATTTT. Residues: CASNGGTDTQYF.

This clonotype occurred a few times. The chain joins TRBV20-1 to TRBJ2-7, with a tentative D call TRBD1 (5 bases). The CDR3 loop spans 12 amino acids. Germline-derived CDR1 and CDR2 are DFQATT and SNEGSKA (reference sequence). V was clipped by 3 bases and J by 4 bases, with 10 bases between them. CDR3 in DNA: TGCAGTGCTAGTCGCAGGGATTACGAGCAGTACTTC. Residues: CSASRRDYEQYF.

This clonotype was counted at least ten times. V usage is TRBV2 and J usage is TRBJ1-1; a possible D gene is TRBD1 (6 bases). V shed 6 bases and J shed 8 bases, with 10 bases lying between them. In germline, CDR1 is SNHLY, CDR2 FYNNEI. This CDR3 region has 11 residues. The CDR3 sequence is CASSYDREAFF. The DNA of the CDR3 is TGTGCCAGCAGCTACGACAGGGAAGCTTTCTTT.

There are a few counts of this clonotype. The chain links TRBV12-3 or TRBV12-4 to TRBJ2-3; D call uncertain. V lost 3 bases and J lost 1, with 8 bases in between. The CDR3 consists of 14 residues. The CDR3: CASSFSTGTDTQYF. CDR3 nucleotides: TGTGCCAGCAGTTTTTCCACCGGCACAGATACGCAGTATTTT.

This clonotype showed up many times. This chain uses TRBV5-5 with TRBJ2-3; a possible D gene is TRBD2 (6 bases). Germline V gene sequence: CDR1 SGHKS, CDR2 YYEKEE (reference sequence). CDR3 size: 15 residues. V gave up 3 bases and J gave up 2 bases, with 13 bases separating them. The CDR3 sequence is CASSSWGGNTDTQYF. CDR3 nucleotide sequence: TGTGCCAGCAGCTCCTGGGGCGGGAACACAGATACGCAGTATTTT.

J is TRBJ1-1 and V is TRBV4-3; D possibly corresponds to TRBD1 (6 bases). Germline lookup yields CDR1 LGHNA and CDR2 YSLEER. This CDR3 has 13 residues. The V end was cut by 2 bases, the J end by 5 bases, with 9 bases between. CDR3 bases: TGCGCCAGCAGCCAACGGGGGCGTACTGAAGCTTTCTTT. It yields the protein CASSQRGRTEAFF.

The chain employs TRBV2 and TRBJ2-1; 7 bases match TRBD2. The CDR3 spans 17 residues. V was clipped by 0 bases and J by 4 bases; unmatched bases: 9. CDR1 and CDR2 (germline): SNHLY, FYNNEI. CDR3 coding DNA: TGTGCCAGCAGTGAAGCTAGACTAGCAGCACTTTACAATGAGCAGTTCTTC. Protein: CASSEARLAALYNEQFF.

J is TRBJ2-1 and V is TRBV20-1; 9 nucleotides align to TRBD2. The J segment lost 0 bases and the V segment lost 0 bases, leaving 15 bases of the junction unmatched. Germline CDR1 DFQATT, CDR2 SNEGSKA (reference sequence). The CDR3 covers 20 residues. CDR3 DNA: TGCAGTGCTAGAGACTTCCGACTAGCGGAACCCTCGAGCTCCTACAATGAGCAGTTCTTC. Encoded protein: CSARDFRLAEPSSSYNEQFF.

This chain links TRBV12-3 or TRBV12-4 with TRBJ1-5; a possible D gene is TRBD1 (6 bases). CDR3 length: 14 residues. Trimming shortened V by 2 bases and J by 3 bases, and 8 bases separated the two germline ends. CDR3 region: CASSLRGFNQPQHF. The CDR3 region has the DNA TGTGCCAGCAGTTTAAGGGGGTTCAATCAGCCCCAGCATTTT.

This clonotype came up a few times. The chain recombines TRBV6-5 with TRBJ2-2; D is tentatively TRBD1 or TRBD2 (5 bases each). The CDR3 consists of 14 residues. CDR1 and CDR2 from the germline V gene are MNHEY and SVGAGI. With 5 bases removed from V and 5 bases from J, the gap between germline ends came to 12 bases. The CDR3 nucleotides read TGTGCCAGCAGTCAAGGGACGGAGACCGGGGAGCTGTTTTTT. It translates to CASSQGTETGELFF.

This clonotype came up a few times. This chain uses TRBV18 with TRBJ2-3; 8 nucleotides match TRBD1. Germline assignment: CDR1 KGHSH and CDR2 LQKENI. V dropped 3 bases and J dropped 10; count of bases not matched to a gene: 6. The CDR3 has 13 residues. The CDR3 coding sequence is TGTGCCAGCTCACCGCCGGACAGGGATGCGCAGTATTTT. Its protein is CASSPPDRDAQYF.

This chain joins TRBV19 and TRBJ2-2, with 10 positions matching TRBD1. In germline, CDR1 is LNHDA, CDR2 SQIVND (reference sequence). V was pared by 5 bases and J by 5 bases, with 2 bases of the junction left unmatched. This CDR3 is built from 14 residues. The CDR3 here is CASSGQGDTGELFF. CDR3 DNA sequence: TGTGCCAGTAGTGGACAGGGGGATACCGGGGAGCTGTTTTTT.

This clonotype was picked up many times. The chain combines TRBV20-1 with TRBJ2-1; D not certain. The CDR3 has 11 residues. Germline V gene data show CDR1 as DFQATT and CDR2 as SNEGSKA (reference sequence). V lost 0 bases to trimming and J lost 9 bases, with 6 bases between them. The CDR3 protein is CSARDRFEQFF. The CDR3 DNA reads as TGCAGTGCTAGAGATCGGTTTGAGCAGTTCTTC.

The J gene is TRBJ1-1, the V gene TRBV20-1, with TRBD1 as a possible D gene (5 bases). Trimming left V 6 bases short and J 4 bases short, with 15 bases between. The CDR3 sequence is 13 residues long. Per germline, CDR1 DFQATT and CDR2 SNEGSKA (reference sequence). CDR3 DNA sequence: TGCAGTGCCTGGCGGGGGTTAGGCACTGAAGCTTTCTTT. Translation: CSAWRGLGTEAFF.

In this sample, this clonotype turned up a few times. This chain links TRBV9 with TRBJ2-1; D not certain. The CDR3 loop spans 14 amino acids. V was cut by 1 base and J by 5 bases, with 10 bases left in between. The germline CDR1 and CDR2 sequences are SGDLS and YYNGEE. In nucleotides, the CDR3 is TGTGCCAGCAGCGTATTACTGGAGAACAATGAGCAGTTCTTC. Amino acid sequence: CASSVLLENNEQFF.

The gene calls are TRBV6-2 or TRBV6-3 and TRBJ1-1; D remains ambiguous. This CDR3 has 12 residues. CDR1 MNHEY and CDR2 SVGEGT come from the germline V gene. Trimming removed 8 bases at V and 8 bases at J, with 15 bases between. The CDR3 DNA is TGTGCCAGCGGGCTGAAAGGACTCGAAGCTTTCTTT. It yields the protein CASGLKGLEAFF.

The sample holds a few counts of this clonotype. The CDR3 reads CASSRDLNTGELFF. The DNA of the CDR3 is TGTGCCAGCAGCCGGGACCTTAACACCGGGGAGCTGTTTTTT. V gene TRBV7-9 combines with J gene TRBJ2-2, with D tentatively TRBD1 or TRBD2 (5 bases each). The CDR3 sequence is 14 residues long. CDR1 and CDR2 from the germline V gene are SEHNR and FQNEAQ (reference sequence). The V end was cut by 5 bases, the J end by 2 bases, with 9 bases between.

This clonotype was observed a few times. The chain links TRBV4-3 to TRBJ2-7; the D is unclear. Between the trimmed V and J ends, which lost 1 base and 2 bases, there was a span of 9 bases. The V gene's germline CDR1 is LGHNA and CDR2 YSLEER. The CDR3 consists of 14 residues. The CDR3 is CASSQVESAYEQYF. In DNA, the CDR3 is TGCGCCAGCAGCCAAGTGGAGTCGGCCTACGAGCAGTACTTC.

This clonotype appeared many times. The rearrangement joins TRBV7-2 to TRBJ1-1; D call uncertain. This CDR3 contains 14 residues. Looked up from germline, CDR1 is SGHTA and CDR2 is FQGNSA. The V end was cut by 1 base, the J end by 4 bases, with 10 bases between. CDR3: CASSLGRIGTEAFF. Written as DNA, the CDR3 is TGTGCCAGCAGCTTAGGACGGATAGGCACTGAAGCTTTCTTT. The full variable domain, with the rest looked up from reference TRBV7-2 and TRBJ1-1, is GAGVSQSPSNKVTEKGKDVELRCDPISGHTALYWYRQSLGQGLEFLIYFQGNSAPDKSGLPSDRFSAERTGGSVSTLTIQRTQQEDSAVYLCASSLGRIGTEAFFGQGTRLTVV.

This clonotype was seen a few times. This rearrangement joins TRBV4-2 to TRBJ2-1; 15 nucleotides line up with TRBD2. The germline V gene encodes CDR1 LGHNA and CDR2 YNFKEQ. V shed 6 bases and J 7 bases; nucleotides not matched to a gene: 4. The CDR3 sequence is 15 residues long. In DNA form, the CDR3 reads TGTGCCAGCAGGAACGGGACTAGCGGGAGGAATGAGCAGTTCTTC. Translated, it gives CASRNGTSGRNEQFF.

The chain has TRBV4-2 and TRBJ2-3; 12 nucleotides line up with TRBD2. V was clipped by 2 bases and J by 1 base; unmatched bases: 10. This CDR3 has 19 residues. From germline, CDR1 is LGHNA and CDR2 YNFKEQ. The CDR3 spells CASSQRLAGGPIGTDTQYF. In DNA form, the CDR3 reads TGTGCCAGCAGCCAACGGCTAGCGGGGGGGCCCATCGGCACAGATACGCAGTATTTT.

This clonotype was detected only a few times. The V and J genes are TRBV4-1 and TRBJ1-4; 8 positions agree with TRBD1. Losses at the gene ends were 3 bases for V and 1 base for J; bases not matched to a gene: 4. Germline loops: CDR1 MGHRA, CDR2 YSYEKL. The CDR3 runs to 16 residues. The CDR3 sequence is CASSQATGGTNEKLFF. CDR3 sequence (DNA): TGCGCCAGCAGCCAGGCAACAGGGGGAACTAATGAAAAACTGTTTTTT.

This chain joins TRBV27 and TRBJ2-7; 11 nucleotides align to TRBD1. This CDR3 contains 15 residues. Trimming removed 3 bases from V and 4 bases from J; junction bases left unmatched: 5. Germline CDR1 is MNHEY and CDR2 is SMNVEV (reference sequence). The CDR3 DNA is TGTGCCAGCAGTTTCTTCGGGACAGGGGGGTACGAGCAGTACTTC. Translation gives CASSFFGTGGYEQYF.